These 24 T cell receptor beta chains came from one sample sequenced in a study of regulatory T cells in long-lasting Graves disease. Time point of the sample: newly diagnosed GD, antithyroid drugs for less than 3 months. The TCR library used RNA extracted from PBMCs. With iRepertoire HTBI primers and Arm-PCR of CDR3 regions, TCR beta libraries were built. A single record per CDR3 protein comes from TCRdb applying MiXCR to the multiplex PCR reads. The table shows some 410,000 distinct CDR3 sequences, with about a sixth occurring only once. In addition, the sample was reused for a study of T cells in Graves' hyperthyroidism and ophthalmopathy.

Sequenced here: peripheral blood mononuclear cells (PBMCs), sampled at new diagnosis, from a patient treated with antithyroid drugs. Receptor source: a woman between 25 and 40 years old with Graves disease.

This clonotype was picked up many times. This chain uses TRBV12-3 or TRBV12-4 with TRBJ1-5, with D tentatively TRBD1 (5 bases). The CDR3 loop spans 14 amino acids. Trimming removed 3 bases at V and 5 bases at J, with 11 bases between. CDR3 loop: CASSFVGTHQPQHF. The CDR3 DNA is TGTGCCAGCAGTTTCGTAGGGACTCATCAGCCCCAGCATTTT.

Many counts were recorded for this clonotype. The chain combines TRBV7-8 with TRBJ2-7; D possibly matches TRBD1 or TRBD2 (8 bases each). CDR1 and CDR2 from the germline V gene are SGHVS and FQNEAQ. The germline V and J ends were trimmed by 0 bases and 1 base, with 25 bases remaining between them. The CDR3 is 20 residues long. The CDR3 loop is CASSLALAGGSASGSYEQYF. The CDR3 DNA is TGTGCCAGCAGCTTAGCTTTGGCAGGGGGCTCGGCTAGCGGGTCCTACGAGCAGTACTTC.

This clonotype was detected ten times or more. The J gene is TRBJ1-2, the V gene TRBV28; D ambiguous. CDR1 and CDR2 from the germline V gene are MDHEN and SYDVKM. There are 13 residues in the CDR3. Trimming stripped 4 bases from V and 6 bases from J, with 12 bases between. The CDR3 reads CASSWHRQNGYTF. CDR3 nucleotide sequence: TGTGCCAGCAGTTGGCATAGGCAGAATGGCTACACCTTC.

In this sample, this clonotype turned up once. Given a much more abundant clone one base away, this may be a read error. This chain links TRBV27 with TRBJ2-2, with 8 bases that match TRBD1. The CDR3 totals 15 residues. The V gene's germline CDR1 is MNHEY and CDR2 SMNVEV (reference sequence). DNA for the CDR3: TGTGCCGGCAGTTTACAGGGGGTCGGAACCGGGGAGCTGTTTTTT. The encoded protein is CAGSLQGVGTGELFF.

The rearrangement links TRBV20-1 to TRBJ2-3, with 13 bases that match TRBD2. The CDR3 runs 17 residues. V shed 2 bases, J shed 9 bases, and the junction held 14 bases outside the gene matches. Germline values: CDR1 DFQATT, CDR2 SNEGSKA (reference sequence). Written as DNA, the CDR3 is TGCAGTGCTAGACGCCACCAACTAGCGGGAGGGCCGTGGACGCAGTATTTT. This translates into CSARRHQLAGGPWTQYF.

A few counts support this clonotype. This chain uses TRBV6-2 or TRBV6-3 with TRBJ2-4; D gene uncertain. The germline V and J ends were trimmed by 2 bases and 0 bases, with 5 bases remaining between them. The CDR3 covers 14 residues. Germline V gene data show CDR1 as MNHEY and CDR2 as SVGEGT. CDR3 protein: CASSYRLAKNIQYF. The CDR3 region has the DNA TGTGCCAGCAGTTACAGGCTAGCCAAAAACATTCAGTACTTC.

Ten or more counts support this clonotype. The chain carries TRBV28 and TRBJ2-1, with 11 bases matching TRBD1. Losses at the gene ends were 6 bases for V and 1 base for J; bases not matched to a gene: 8. The germline V gene encodes CDR1 MDHEN and CDR2 SYDVKM. The CDR3 is 17 amino acids. CDR3 DNA: TGTGCCAGCAGCCTACCGGGACAGGGGGGATCCTACAATGAGCAGTTCTTC. Protein: CASSLPGQGGSYNEQFF.

This chain connects TRBV5-5 to TRBJ2-7, with D possibly being TRBD1 or TRBD2 (5 bases each). In germline, CDR1 is SGHKS, CDR2 YYEKEE (reference sequence). V was pared by 2 bases and J by 5 bases, with 14 bases between. There are 14 residues in the CDR3. In nucleotides, the CDR3 is TGTGCCAGCAGCTTTTGGCCCCGAGGGGACGAGCAGTACTTC. This gives the protein CASSFWPRGDEQYF. Together with reference TRBV5-5 and TRBJ2-7, the CDR3 gives the full variable domain: DAGVTQSPTHLIKTRGQQVTLRCSPISGHKSVSWYQQVLGQGPQFIFQYYEKEERGRGNFPDRFSARQFPNYSSELNVNALLLGDSALYLCASSFWPRGDEQYFGPGTRLTVT.

This clonotype was picked up many times. The gene calls are TRBV7-9 and TRBJ2-7, with no clear D. This CDR3 has 14 residues. The germline V gene encodes CDR1 SEHNR and CDR2 FQNEAQ (reference sequence). V gave up 5 bases and J gave up 2 bases, with 13 bases separating them. For the CDR3, the DNA is TGTGCCAGCAGCATTGGAGTCGGTGCCTACGAGCAGTACTTC. Protein product: CASSIGVGAYEQYF.

Concerning this clonotype: It is likely a read error: a sequence one base away is far more abundant. The chain recombines TRBV6-1 with TRBJ2-7, with unresolved D. The CDR3 has 13 residues. V shed 3 bases and J shed 4 bases, with 10 bases lying between them. Germline V gene sequence: CDR1 MNHNS, CDR2 SASEGT. The CDR3 sequence: CASSESLAYEQYF. CDR3 coding DNA: TGTGCCAGCAGTGAGTCGTTGGCGTACGAGCAGTACTTC.

This clonotype has at least ten counts. The chain has TRBV2 and TRBJ1-6, with D possibly matching TRBD1 (5 bases). The germline V gene encodes CDR1 SNHLY and CDR2 FYNNEI. CDR3 length: 14 amino acids. V lost 8 bases and J lost 9, with 17 bases in between. In DNA form, the CDR3 reads TGTGCCAGCGGGGGGGAGGCCGGGAGTTCACCCCTCCACTTT. Translating it yields CASGGEAGSSPLHF.

This clonotype was seen at least ten times. The CDR3 bases are TGTGCCAGCAGTGGTGCGGGGGAGGGCCAAGGTACGCAGTATTTT. Protein sequence: CASSGAGEGQGTQYF. The chain recombines TRBV2 with TRBJ2-3, with 7 bases aligning to TRBD2. The CDR3 consists of 15 residues. The germline V gene has CDR1 SNHLY and CDR2 FYNNEI. Germline trimming cut 4 bases from V and 8 bases from J; bases unmatched to any gene: 12.

The chain recombines TRBV11-2 with TRBJ2-2; no reliable D call. Trimming took off 1 base at V and 9 bases at J, with 9 bases between the two ends. The CDR3 is 13 amino acids. The V gene's germline CDR1 is SGHAT and CDR2 FQNNGV. CDR3 region: CASSLGLTWELFF. The CDR3 bases are TGTGCCAGCAGCTTAGGCCTGACCTGGGAGCTGTTTTTT.

V gene TRBV7-3 combines with J gene TRBJ2-7; TRBD2 aligns across 7 bases. The CDR3 runs 15 residues. Germline V CDR1 and CDR2: SGHTA, FQGTGA. V trimming: 0 bases; J trimming: 4 bases; junction bases outside the gene matches: 6. The CDR3 here is CASSLTGGSRYEQYF. The CDR3 DNA reads as TGTGCCAGCAGCTTAACAGGCGGGAGTCGTTACGAGCAGTACTTC.

The chain joins TRBV6-5 to TRBJ2-7; D gene uncertain. CDR3 length equals 13 residues. With 2 bases removed from V and 0 bases from J, the gap between germline ends came to 5 bases. From germline, CDR1 is MNHEY and CDR2 SVGAGI. The CDR3 nucleotides read TGTGCCAGCAGTTACCACAACTCCTACGAGCAGTACTTC. Translating it yields CASSYHNSYEQYF.

This clonotype showed up many times. The chain employs TRBV2 and TRBJ1-2; D might be TRBD1 (5 bases). CDR3 length: 14 residues. The germline CDR1 and CDR2 sequences are SNHLY and FYNNEI. Trimming took 4 bases from V and 6 from J, leaving 15 bases between them. The CDR3 protein is CASSVGVGPNGYTF. For the CDR3, the DNA is TGTGCCAGCAGTGTAGGGGTGGGGCCCAATGGCTACACCTTC.

Worth noting for this clonotype: A much larger clone differs from this one at a single base, so this may be a read error. The CDR3 sequence is CASNTRDSGGEQYF. As DNA, the CDR3 is TGTGCCAGCAACACCCGGGACTCAGGCGGTGAGCAGTACTTC. The gene calls are TRBV27 and TRBJ2-7, with a tentative D call TRBD2 (6 bases). This CDR3 has 14 amino acids. The V end lost 7 bases, the J end lost 7 bases, and 20 bases lay between the germline ends. CDR1 is MNHEY, CDR2 SMNVEV, per germline (reference sequence).

This chain connects TRBV10-3 to TRBJ2-7; TRBD2 matches 15 bases. V lost 7 bases, J lost 4 bases, and 11 bases stayed unmatched. In germline, CDR1 is ENHRY, CDR2 SYGVKD. The CDR3 length is 17 residues. The CDR3 protein is CAIKGGLAGGPGYEQYF. CDR3 coding DNA: TGTGCCATCAAGGGTGGACTAGCGGGAGGGCCTGGATACGAGCAGTACTTC.

The chain employs TRBV28 and TRBJ2-1; no clear D gene. Trimming left V 5 bases short and J 5 bases short, with 13 bases between. This CDR3 contains 14 residues. Germline V lookup: CDR1 MDHEN, CDR2 SYDVKM. The CDR3 DNA sequence: TGTGCCAGCAGTGAGGTTAACTACAACAATGAGCAGTTCTTC. Protein product: CASSEVNYNNEQFF.

The chain has TRBV4-3 and TRBJ2-1; 10 bases map to TRBD2. The trim removed 1 base at V and 7 bases at J, leaving 10 bases unmatched. Germline CDR1 and CDR2: LGHNA and YSLEER. This CDR3 has 17 amino acids. The DNA for the CDR3 is TGCGCCAGCAGCCAAGCGGGTGTACTAGCGGGAAGAAATGAGCAGTTCTTC. Its protein is CASSQAGVLAGRNEQFF.

This clonotype showed up many times. The CDR3 DNA follows: TGTGCCAGCAGCTCGGGACTCCACATAGAGCAGTACTTC. As protein: CASSSGLHIEQYF. This chain uses TRBV28 with TRBJ2-7; perhaps TRBD2 as D (6 bases). Germline V gives CDR1 MDHEN, CDR2 SYDVKM. With 6 bases removed from V and 7 bases from J, the gap between germline ends came to 16 bases. The CDR3 length is 13 residues. The full variable domain, in which reference TRBV28 and TRBJ2-7 provide the parts outside the CDR3, is DVKVTQSSRYLVKRTGEKVFLECVQDMDHENMFWYRQDPGLGLRLIYFSYDVKMKEKGDIPEGYSVSREKKERFSLILESASTNQTSMYLCASSSGLHIEQYFGPGTRLTVT.

Remarks on this clonotype: A clone one base away is much larger, so this may be a read error. The chain is built from TRBV15 and TRBJ2-4; 7 nucleotides agree with TRBD2. Trimming removed 3 bases from V and 13 bases from J; junction bases left unmatched: 18. The CDR3 runs 16 residues. Looked up from germline, CDR1 is LNHNV and CDR2 is YYDKDF (reference sequence). The CDR3, as DNA: TGTGCCACCAGCAGGTCACTAGCGAGCGTGTACAATGAGCAGTACTTC. It yields the protein CATSRSLASVYNEQYF.

This clonotype showed up many times. The CDR3 sequence: CASSSGLAGFTGELFF. CDR3 nucleotide sequence: TGTGCCAGCAGCTCGGGACTAGCGGGATTCACCGGGGAGCTGTTTTTT. The V call is TRBV11-2, the J call TRBJ2-2; the match to TRBD2 covers 13 bases. Per germline, CDR1 SGHAT and CDR2 FQNNGV. CDR3 length equals 16 residues. With V trimmed by 4 bases and J by 4 bases, 3 bases remained unmatched.

The J gene is TRBJ2-4, the V gene TRBV7-9, with a weak D call TRBD2 (6 bases). The germline V gene encodes CDR1 SEHNR and CDR2 FQNEAQ (reference sequence). CDR3 size: 18 residues. Trimming took off 3 bases at V and 0 bases at J, with 18 bases between the two ends. Written as DNA, the CDR3 is TGTGCCAGCAGCTTCCCGGAGGTGGGGCGGGGAGCCAAAAACATTCAGTACTTC. It codes for CASSFPEVGRGAKNIQYF. The full variable domain, with the rest looked up from reference TRBV7-9 and TRBJ2-4, is DTGVSQNPRHKITKRGQNVTFRCDPISEHNRLYWYRQTLGQGPEFLTYFQNEAQLEKSRLLSDRFSAERPKGSFSTLEIQRTEQGDSAMYLCASSFPEVGRGAKNIQYFGAGTRLSVL.